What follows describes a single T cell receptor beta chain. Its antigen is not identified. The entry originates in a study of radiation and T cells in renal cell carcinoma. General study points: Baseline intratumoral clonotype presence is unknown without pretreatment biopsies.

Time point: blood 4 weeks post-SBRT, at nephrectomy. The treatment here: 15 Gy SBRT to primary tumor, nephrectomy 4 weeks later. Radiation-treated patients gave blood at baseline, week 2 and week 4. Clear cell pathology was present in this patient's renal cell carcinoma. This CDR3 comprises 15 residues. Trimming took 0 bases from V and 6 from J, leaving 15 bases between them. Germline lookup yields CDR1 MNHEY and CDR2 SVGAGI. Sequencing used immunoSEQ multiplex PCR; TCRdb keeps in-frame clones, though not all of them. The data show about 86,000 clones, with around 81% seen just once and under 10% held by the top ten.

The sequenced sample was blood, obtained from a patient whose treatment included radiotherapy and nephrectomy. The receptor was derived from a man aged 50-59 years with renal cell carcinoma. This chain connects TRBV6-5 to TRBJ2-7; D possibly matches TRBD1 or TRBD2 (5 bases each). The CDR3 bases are TGTGCCAGCAGTTACTCACCAGGGAGTCCTGGCGAGCAGTACTTC. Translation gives CASSYSPGSPGEQYF.